This paragraph covers one T cell receptor beta chain sequence. What it binds is unknown. These data come from a study of response to subunit inactivated influenza vaccine. Study-wide results and caveats: The authors proposed limited new T cell recruitment per seasonal influenza vaccination.

The CDR3 runs to 16 residues. With V trimmed by 1 base and J by 1 base, 6 bases remained unmatched. MiXCR, run by TCRdb on the RT-PCR reads, gives a single entry per CDR3 protein. Of hundreds of thousands of distinct CDR3 sequences listed, around a sixth are singletons. This chain uses TRBV12-3 or TRBV12-4 with TRBJ2-7; 8 nucleotides match TRBD2. Sample: PBMCs from blood, taken around 5 days after vaccination. This receptor was taken from a man aged 50 or older who received an inactivated influenza vaccine. CDR3 protein: CASSLERTSLSYEQYF. As DNA, the CDR3 is TGTGCCAGCAGTTTAGAAAGGACTAGCCTATCCTACGAGCAGTACTTC.